The sequence of this T cell receptor beta chain was determined in a study of response to subunit inactivated influenza vaccine. The J segment lost 2 bases and the V segment lost 6 bases, leaving 6 bases of the junction unmatched. This CDR3 region has 15 residues. Germline lookup yields CDR1 LNHNV and CDR2 YYDKDF (reference sequence). TCRdb re-derived calls from the RT-PCR reads in MiXCR, one entry per CDR3 protein. The sample includes some 570,000 distinct CDR3 sequences, approximately 11% seen only once; the top ten take approximately 10%. These data are also associated with another study on T cells expressing NK-cell markers. From that paper: 5'RACE template switching with UMIs generated TCR beta cDNA. In several experiments, sorting was confined to alpha-beta TCR T cells through use of an anti-gamma-delta TCR antibody. In five or six donors, dominant CD3+CD56+NKG2C+ clonotypes ranked among the top 10 CD8+ clonotypes. These same clonotypes (in several donors) also led the CD3+CD56-NKG2C+ fraction.

The source of this sequence is a man aged 50-59 years who received an inactivated influenza vaccine. The V gene is TRBV15, the J gene TRBJ1-5; 8 nucleotides agree with TRBD1. Sequencing was performed on PBMCs from blood, taken on the day of vaccination. The CDR3 region has the DNA TGTGCCACCAGAATCTCGGACAGGGGCAATCAGCCCCAGCATTTT. It codes for CATRISDRGNQPQHF.